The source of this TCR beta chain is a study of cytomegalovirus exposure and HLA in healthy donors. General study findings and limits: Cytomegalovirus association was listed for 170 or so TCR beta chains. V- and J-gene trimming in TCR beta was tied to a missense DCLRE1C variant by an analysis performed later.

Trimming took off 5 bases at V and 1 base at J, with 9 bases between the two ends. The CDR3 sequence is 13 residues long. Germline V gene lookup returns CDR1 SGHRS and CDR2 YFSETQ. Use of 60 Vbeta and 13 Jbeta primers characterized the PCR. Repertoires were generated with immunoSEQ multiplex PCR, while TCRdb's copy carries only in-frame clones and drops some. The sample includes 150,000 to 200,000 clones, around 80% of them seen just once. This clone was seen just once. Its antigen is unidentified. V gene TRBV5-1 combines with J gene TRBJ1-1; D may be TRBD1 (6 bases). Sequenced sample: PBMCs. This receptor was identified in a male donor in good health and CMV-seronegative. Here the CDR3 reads CASSNRENTEAFF. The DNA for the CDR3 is TGCGCCAGCAGTAACAGGGAGAACACTGAAGCTTTCTTT.